This TCR beta chain was identified during a study of blood T cell repertoires in COVID-19. Study overall: PBMCs, B-cell-depleted T cells, or T cells were the source of the cDNA or gDNA that made up the material.

The Seattle patients, enrolled during active infection, were followed longitudinally. In the source study's methods: Quantification of nucleated cells was approximated via reference gene primer amplification. Produced via immunoSEQ multiplex PCR; TCRdb's table is partial and in-frame only. The DNA was the basis for D and trimming; V, J and clone size are from that table. The sample includes a few hundred thousand clones, 80% to 90% of them seen just once. This CDR3 contains 16 residues. Losses at the gene ends were 2 bases for V and 1 base for J; bases not matched to a gene: 4. CDR1 is SGHAT, CDR2 FQDESV, per germline (reference sequence).

The chain joins TRBV11-1 to TRBJ2-7, with 11 bases identical to TRBD2. The specimen sequenced was peripheral blood. This TCR derives from a woman in her thirties with COVID-19, enrolled during active disease. The CDR3 sequence: CASSLRLAGTSYEQYF. The CDR3 coding sequence is TGTGCCAGCAGCTTACGACTAGCGGGAACATCCTACGAGCAGTACTTC.